This is a list of T cell receptor beta chains from one sample in a study of cytomegalovirus exposure and HLA in healthy donors. Produced via immunoSEQ multiplex PCR; TCRdb's table is partial and in-frame only. Of over 90,000 clones in the sample, 60% to 75% are singletons; the top ten hold roughly 15%. The sequencing input was PBMCs. The receptors come from a woman aged 70-85 years in good health and CMV-seropositive. CDR3s include the opening cysteine and the closing phenylalanine or tryptophan. Fields, in order: J gene, V gene, D gene, clone size, CDR3 DNA, CDR3 protein. The D gene is left open where the match is weak. Rows give clone size only sometimes, using once, few, many, or a class for an expanded clone.

TRBJ1-5 TRBV29-1 - - TGCAGCGTTGGGAGTAGCAATCAGCCCCAGCATTTT CSVGSSNQPQHF
TRBJ2-7 TRBV7-2 TRBD2 - TGTGCCAGCAGCTTACAACTAGCGGGAGACGAGCAGTACTTC CASSLQLAGDEQYF
TRBJ2-1 TRBV18 TRBD2 - TGTGCCAGCTCACCCATACTAGCGGGTGGGGACGGTGAGCAGTTCTTC CASSPILAGGDGEQFF
TRBJ2-5 TRBV6-5 - - TGTGCCAGCACTTCAGGGAGGCGAGGCCAGTACTTC CASTSGRRGQYF
TRBJ2-1 TRBV4-1 TRBD2 - TGCGCCAGCAGCCAAGACGCTGGACTAGCGGGAGGTCGAAATGAGCAGTTCTTC CASSQDAGLAGGRNEQFF
TRBJ1-1 TRBV10-3 TRBD1 - TGTGCCACCTGGACAGGGGAGAACACTGAAGCTTTCTTT CATWTGENTEAFF
TRBJ1-1 TRBV7-8 TRBD1 few TGTGCCAGCAGCTTAAGGGGGCCAGCGAGGAACACTGAAGCTTTCTTT CASSLRGPARNTEAFF
TRBJ2-5 TRBV18 - - TGTGCCAGCTCACCCCTGGCGTATGGGGGCCCCAAAGAGACCCAGTACTTC CASSPLAYGGPKETQYF
TRBJ2-7 TRBV28 - - TGTGCCAGCAGTTTCGCCCAGTCCTACGAGCAGTACTTC CASSFAQSYEQYF
TRBJ1-2 TRBV30 TRBD1 - TGTGCCTGGGGAACGACAGGGGGCGACTATGGCTACACCTTC CAWGTTGGDYGYTF
TRBJ1-5 TRBV27 - few TGTGCCAGCAGTCCCGGGTGGAATCAGCCCCAGCATTTT CASSPGWNQPQHF
TRBJ1-6 TRBV11-2 TRBD1 - TGTGCCAGCAGCCTCGGACAGGGCAGCTCCTATAATTCACCCCTCCACTTT CASSLGQGSSYNSPLHF
TRBJ1-4 TRBV6-6 - once TGTGCCAGCAGTGTCGGGTCACCGAATGAAAAACTGTTTTTT CASSVGSPNEKLFF
TRBJ2-1 TRBV9 - - TGTGCCAGCAGCGTAGTCGAGGAATGGGATGAGCAGTTCTTC CASSVVEEWDEQFF
TRBJ1-2 TRBV28 - - TGTGCCAGCAGTCCACAGGGCTCTTATGGCTACACCTTC CASSPQGSYGYTF
TRBJ2-7 TRBV4-1 - medium-sized TGCGCCAGCAGCCAAGATAGGGGATCCCTCTACGAGCAGTACTTC CASSQDRGSLYEQYF
TRBJ2-1 TRBV28 - - TGTGCCAGCAGTCCGGACTGGAATGAGCAGTTCTTC CASSPDWNEQFF
TRBJ2-2 TRBV6-5 - few TGTGCCAGCAGTGAACAGGGATTCGGGGAGCTGTTTTTT CASSEQGFGELFF